This T cell receptor beta chain was sequenced for a study of T cell clusters in autoimmune cytopenias. Whole-study context: The median distinct TRB clonotype count was fewer than 3,000 per sample, from a median around 49,000 reads.

TRB rearrangements were amplified by touch-down multiplex PCR with mixed TRB-A/B primers. Each CDR3 protein gets one entry in TCRdb, which reprocessed the multiplex PCR reads and gives no DNA. The table for this sample gives a few thousand distinct CDR3 sequences. This clonotype shows up as medium-sized (0.01 to 0.1%) by frequency. The target antigen is unknown. General study points: Comparing secondary cytopenia with chronic lymphocytic leukemia showed no cluster-lack signature, apparently masked by lymphoma repertoire.

From germline, CDR1 is MNHEY and CDR2 SVGAGI. There are 15 residues in the CDR3. TRB was amplified from approximately 250 ng of peripheral blood genomic DNA per sample. The sample taken for sequencing was peripheral blood. The sequence was collected from a human donor with an autoimmune cytopenia or autoimmune hepatitis (not recorded which). The V and J genes are TRBV6-5 and TRBJ2-7; TCRdb's assignment of TRBD2 cannot be checked, as there is no DNA. CDR3 amino acids: CASSLGGGRTYEQYF.